The T cell receptor beta chain described here comes from a study of long-term antiretroviral therapy in people with HIV. General study results and limits: Documentation of ART adherence, viral resistance or therapy changes was absent.

Sequencing used immunoSEQ v3.0 at survey level. Clones were sequenced by immunoSEQ multiplex PCR, and TCRdb holds only the in-frame ones, with some missing. The sample has fewer than 20,000 clones, about 78% seen once; the top ten hold roughly 13%. In its sample, this clone was seen once. The antigen is unknown. Donors needed at least one pre-ART PBMC sample plus at least two post-ART samples. Deletions cut 1 base from V and 5 bases from J, with 10 bases between. CDR1 and CDR2 from the germline V gene are MNHNS and SASEGT. The CDR3 runs to 14 residues. The J gene is TRBJ2-3, the V gene TRBV6-1; perhaps D is TRBD1 or TRBD2 (5 bases each). Source: unsorted PBMCs, taken 0.3 years after starting antiretroviral therapy. This TCR derives from a woman aged 45-65 years with HIV. CDR3 residues: CASSEVGPRDTQYF. The CDR3 DNA reads as TGTGCCAGCAGTGAAGTGGGACCCAGAGATACGCAGTATTTT.